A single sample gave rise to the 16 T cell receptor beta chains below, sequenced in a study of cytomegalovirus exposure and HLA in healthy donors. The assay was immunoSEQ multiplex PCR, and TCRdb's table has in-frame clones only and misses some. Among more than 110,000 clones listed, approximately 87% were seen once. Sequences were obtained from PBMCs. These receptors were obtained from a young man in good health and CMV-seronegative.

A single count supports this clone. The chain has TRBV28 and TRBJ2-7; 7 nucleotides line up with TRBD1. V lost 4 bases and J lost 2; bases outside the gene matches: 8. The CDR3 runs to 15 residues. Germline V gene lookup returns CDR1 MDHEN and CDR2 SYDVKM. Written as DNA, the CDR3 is TGTGCCAGCAGTTCCCGGGACAGAAAAGCCTACGAGCAGTACTTC. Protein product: CASSSRDRKAYEQYF.

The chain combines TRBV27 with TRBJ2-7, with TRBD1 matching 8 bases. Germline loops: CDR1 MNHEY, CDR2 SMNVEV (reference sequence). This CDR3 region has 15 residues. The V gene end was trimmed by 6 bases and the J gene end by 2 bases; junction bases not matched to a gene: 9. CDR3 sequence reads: CASRPGTGPTYEQYF. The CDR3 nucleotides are TGTGCCAGCAGACCCGGGACAGGTCCCACCTACGAGCAGTACTTC.

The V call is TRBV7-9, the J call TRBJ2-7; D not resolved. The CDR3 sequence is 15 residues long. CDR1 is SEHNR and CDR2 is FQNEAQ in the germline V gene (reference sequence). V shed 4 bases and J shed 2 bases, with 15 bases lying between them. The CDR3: CASSSPGGLPYEQYF. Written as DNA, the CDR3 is TGTGCCAGCAGCTCCCCCGGTGGGCTCCCCTACGAGCAGTACTTC.

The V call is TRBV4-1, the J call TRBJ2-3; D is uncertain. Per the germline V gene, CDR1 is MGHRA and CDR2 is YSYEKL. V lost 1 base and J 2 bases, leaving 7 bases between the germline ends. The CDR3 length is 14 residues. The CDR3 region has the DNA TGCGCCAGCAGCCAAGTCCAATTCACAGATACGCAGTATTTT. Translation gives CASSQVQFTDTQYF.

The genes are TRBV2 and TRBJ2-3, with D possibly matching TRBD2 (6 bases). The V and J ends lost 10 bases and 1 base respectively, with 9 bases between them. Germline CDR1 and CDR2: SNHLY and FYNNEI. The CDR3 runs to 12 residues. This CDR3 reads CATRLGTDTQYF. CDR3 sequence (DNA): TGTGCCACCAGACTAGGCACAGATACGCAGTATTTT.

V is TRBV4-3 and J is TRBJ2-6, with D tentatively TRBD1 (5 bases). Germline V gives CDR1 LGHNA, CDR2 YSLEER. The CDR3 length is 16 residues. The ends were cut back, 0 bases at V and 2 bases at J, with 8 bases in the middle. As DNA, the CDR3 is TGCGCCAGCAGCCAAGATAAGGGGACTGGGGCCAACGTCCTGACTTTC. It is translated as CASSQDKGTGANVLTF.

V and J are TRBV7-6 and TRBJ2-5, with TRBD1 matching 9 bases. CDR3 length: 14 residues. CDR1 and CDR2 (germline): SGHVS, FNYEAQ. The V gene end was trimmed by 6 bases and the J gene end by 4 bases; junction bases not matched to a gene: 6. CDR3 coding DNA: TGTGCCAGCAGGGCCGGGACAGGGAGAGAGACCCAGTACTTC. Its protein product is CASRAGTGRETQYF.

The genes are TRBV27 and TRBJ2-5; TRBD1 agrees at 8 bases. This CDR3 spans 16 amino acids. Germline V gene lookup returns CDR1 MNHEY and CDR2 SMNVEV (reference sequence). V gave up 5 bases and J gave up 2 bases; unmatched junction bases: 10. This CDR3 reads CASSGVGRGQQETQYF. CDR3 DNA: TGTGCCAGCAGTGGGGTGGGCAGGGGGCAGCAAGAGACCCAGTACTTC.

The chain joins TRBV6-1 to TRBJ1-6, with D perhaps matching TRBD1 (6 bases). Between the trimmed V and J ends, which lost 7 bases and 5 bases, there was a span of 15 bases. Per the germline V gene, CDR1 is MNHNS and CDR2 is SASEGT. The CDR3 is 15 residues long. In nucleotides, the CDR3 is TGTGCCAGCACCAGTTCGGGACACGATAATTCACCCCTCCACTTT. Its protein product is CASTSSGHDNSPLHF.

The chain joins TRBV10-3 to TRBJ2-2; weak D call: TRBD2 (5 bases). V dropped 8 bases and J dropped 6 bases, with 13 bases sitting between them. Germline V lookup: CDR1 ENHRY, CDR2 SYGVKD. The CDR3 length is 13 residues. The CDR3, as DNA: TGTGCCATCGGACTCCAAGCCCCCGGGGAGCTGTTTTTT. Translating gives CAIGLQAPGELFF.

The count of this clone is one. The CDR3 DNA reads as TGTGCCAGCAGTTTAGCGTACTCTGGGGCCAACGTCCTGACTTTC. Translating it yields CASSLAYSGANVLTF. J is TRBJ2-6 and V is TRBV28, with D uncertain. V shed 2 bases and J shed 0 bases, with 5 bases lying between them. The CDR3 is 15 residues long. CDR1 and CDR2 (germline): MDHEN, SYDVKM.

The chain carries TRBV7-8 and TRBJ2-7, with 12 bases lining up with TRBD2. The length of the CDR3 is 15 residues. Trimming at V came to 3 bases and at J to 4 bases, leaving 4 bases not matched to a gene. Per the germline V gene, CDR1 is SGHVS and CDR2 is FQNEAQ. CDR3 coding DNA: TGTGCCAGCAGCTTTCCGGGACTAGCGGGTTACGAGCAGTACTTC. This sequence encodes CASSFPGLAGYEQYF. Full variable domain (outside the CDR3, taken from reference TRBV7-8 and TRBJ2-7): GAGVSQSPRYKVAKRGQDVALRCDPISGHVSLFWYQQALGQGPEFLTYFQNEAQLDKSGLPSDRFFAERPEGSVSTLKIQRTQQEDSAVYLCASSFPGLAGYEQYFGPGTRLTVT.

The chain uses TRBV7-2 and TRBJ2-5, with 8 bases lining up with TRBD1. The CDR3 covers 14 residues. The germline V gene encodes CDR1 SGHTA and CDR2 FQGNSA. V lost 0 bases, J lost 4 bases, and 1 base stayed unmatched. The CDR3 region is CASSLADRGETQYF. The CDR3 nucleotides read TGTGCCAGCAGCTTAGCCGACAGGGGAGAGACCCAGTACTTC.

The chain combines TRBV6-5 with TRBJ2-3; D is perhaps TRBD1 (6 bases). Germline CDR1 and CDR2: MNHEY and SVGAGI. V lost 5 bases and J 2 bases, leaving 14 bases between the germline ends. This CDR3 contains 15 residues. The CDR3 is CASSPRTDFTDTQYF. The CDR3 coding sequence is TGTGCCAGCAGTCCCCGGACAGATTTCACAGATACGCAGTATTTT.

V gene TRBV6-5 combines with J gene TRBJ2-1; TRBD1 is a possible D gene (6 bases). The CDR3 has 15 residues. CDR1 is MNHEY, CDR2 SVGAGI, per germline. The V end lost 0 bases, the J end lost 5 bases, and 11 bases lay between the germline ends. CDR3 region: CASSYSTGPHNEQFF. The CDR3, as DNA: TGTGCCAGCAGTTACTCGACAGGTCCACACAATGAGCAGTTCTTC.

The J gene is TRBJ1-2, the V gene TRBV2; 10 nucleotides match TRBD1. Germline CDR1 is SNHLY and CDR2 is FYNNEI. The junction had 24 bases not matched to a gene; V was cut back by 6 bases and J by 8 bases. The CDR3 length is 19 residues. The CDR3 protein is CASRYLRGTGVPLLGGYTF. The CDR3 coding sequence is TGTGCCAGCAGATACCTTCGCGGGACAGGGGTTCCCCTATTAGGAGGCTACACCTTC.